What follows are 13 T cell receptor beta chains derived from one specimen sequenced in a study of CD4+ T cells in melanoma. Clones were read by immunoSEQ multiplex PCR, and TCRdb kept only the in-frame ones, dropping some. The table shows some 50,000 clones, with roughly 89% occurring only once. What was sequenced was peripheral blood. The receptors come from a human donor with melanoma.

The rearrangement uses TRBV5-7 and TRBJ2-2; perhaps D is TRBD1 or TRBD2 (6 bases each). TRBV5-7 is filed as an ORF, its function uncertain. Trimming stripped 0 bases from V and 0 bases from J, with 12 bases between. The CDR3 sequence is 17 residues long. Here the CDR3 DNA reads TGTGCCAGCAGCTTGGGGGTGAGGGGGGCGAACACCGGGGAGCTGTTTTTT. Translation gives CASSLGVRGANTGELFF.

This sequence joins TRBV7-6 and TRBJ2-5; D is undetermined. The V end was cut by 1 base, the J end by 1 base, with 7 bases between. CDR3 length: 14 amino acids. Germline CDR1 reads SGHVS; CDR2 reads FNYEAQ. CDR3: CASSLGAAQETQYF. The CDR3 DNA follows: TGTGCCAGCAGCTTAGGCGCGGCCCAAGAGACCCAGTACTTC.

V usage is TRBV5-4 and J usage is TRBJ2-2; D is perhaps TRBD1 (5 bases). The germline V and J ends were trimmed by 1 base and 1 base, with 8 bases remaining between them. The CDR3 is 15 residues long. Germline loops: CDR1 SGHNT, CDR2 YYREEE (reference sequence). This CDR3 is CASSLWTQNTGELFF. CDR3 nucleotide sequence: TGTGCCAGCAGCTTGTGGACACAGAACACCGGGGAGCTGTTTTTT. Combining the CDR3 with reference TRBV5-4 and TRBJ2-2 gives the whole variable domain ETGVTQSPTHLIKTRGQQVTLRCSSQSGHNTVSWYQQALGQGPQFIFQYYREEENGRGNFPPRFSGLQFPNYSSELNVNALELDDSALYLCASSLWTQNTGELFFGEGSRLTVL.

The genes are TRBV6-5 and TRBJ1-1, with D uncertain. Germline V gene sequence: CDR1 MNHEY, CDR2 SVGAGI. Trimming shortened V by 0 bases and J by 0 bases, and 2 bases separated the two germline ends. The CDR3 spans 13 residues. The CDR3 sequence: CASSYSMNTEAFF. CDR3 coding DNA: TGTGCCAGCAGTTACTCGATGAACACTGAAGCTTTCTTT.

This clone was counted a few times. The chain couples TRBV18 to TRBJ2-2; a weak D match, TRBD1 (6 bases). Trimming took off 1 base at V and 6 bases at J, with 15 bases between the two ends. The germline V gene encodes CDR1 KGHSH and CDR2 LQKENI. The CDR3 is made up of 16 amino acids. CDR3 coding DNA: TGTGCCAGCTCACCACGGCAGGGGAGAGGCCCCGGGGAGCTGTTTTTT. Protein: CASSPRQGRGPGELFF.

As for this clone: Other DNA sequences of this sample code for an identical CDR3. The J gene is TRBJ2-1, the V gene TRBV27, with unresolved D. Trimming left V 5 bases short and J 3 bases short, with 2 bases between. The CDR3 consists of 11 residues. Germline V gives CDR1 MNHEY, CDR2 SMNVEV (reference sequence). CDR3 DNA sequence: TGTGCCAGCAGTCTCTACAATGAGCAGTTCTTC. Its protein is CASSLYNEQFF.

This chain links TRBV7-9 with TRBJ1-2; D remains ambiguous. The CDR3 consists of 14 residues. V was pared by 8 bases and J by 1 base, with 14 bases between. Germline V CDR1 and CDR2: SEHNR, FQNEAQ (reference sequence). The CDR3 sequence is CASGSDRLNYGYTF. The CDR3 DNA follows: TGTGCCAGCGGCAGCGACCGTCTTAACTATGGCTACACCTTC.

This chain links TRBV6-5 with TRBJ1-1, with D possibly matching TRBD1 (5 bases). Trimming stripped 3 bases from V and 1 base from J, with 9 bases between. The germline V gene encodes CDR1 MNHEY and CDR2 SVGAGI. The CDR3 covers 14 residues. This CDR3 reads CASSYKGQNTEAFF. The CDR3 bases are TGTGCCAGCAGTTATAAGGGGCAGAACACTGAAGCTTTCTTT.

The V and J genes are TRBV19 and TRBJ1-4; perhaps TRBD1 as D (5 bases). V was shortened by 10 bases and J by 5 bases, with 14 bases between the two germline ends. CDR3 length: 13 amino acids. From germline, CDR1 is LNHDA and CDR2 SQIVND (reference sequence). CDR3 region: CATNGRGNEKLFF. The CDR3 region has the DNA TGTGCCACTAACGGGAGGGGAAATGAAAAACTGTTTTTT.

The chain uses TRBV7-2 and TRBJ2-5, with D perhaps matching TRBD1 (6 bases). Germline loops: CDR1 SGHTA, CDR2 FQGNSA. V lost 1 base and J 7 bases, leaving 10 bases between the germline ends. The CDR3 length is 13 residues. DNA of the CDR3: TGTGCCAGCAGCTTAGACAGGGTGGGGACCCAGTACTTC. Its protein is CASSLDRVGTQYF.

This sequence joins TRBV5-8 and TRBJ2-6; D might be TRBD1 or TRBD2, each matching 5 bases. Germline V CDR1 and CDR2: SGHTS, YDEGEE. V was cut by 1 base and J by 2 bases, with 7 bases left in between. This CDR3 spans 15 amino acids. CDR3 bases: TGTGCCAGCAGCTTGAGAGGGGCTGGGGCCAACGTCCTGACTTTC. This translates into CASSLRGAGANVLTF.

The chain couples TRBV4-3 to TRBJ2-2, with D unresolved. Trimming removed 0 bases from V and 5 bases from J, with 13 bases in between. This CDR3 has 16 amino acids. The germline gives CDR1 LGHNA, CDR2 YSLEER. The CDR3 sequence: CASSQERMSSTGELFF. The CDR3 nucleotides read TGCGCCAGCAGCCAAGAAAGAATGAGCAGTACCGGGGAGCTGTTTTTT.

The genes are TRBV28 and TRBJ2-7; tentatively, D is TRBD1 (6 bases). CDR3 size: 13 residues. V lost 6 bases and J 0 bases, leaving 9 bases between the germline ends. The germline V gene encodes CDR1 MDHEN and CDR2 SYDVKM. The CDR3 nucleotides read TGTGCCAGCAGGGGGGCGAACTCCTACGAGCAGTACTTC. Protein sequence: CASRGANSYEQYF.